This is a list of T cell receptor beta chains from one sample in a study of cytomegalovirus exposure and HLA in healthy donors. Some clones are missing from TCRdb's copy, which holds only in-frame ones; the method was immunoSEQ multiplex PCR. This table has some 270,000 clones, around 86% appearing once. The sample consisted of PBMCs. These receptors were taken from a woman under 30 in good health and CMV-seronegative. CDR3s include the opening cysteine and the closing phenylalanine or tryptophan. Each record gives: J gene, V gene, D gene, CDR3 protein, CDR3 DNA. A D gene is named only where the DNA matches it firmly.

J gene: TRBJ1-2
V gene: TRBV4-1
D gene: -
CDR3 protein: CASSQDLGEDYGYTF
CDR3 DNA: TGCGCCAGCAGCCAAGATTTGGGGGAGGACTATGGCTACACCTTC

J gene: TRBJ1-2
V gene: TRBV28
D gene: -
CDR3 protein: CASSFRRRLNYGYTF
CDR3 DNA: TGTGCCAGCAGTTTTCGTCGGAGACTTAACTATGGCTACACCTTC

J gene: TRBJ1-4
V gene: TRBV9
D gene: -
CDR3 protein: CASSIRGTTNEKLFF
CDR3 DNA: TGTGCCAGCAGCATAAGGGGCACAACTAATGAAAAACTGTTTTTT

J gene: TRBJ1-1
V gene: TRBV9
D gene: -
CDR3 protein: CASSVAGAAYTEAFF
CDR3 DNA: TGTGCCAGCAGCGTAGCTGGGGCTGCGTACACTGAAGCTTTCTTT

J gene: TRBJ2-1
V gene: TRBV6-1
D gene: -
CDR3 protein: CASSEPVTGFLFF
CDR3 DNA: TGTGCCAGCAGTGAACCCGTAACAGGGTTTCTGTTCTTC

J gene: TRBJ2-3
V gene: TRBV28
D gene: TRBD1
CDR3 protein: CASSLLGQGVITDTQYF
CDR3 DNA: TGTGCCAGCAGTCTACTTGGACAGGGGGTTATCACAGATACGCAGTATTTT

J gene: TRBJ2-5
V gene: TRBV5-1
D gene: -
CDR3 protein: CASSSGTLGNQETQYF
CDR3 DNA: TGCGCCAGCAGCTCCGGGACACTGGGGAACCAAGAGACCCAGTACTTC

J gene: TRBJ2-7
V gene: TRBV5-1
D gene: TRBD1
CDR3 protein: CASSITGGIPYEQYF
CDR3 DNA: TGCGCCAGCAGCATAACAGGGGGCATACCCTACGAGCAGTACTTC

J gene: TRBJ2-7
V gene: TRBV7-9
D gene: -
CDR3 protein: CASSQGGRSGHEQYF
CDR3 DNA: TGTGCCAGCAGCCAGGGGGGCCGTAGCGGCCACGAGCAGTACTTC

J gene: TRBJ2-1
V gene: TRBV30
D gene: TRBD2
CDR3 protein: CAWSRYWTSGRAGYNEQFF
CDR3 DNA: TGTGCCTGGAGTCGTTATTGGACTAGCGGGAGGGCGGGGTACAATGAGCAGTTCTTC

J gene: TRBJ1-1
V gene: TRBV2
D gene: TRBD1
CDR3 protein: CASCRQGRGNTEAFF
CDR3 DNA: TGTGCCAGCTGTAGACAGGGTCGAGGGAACACTGAAGCTTTCTTT

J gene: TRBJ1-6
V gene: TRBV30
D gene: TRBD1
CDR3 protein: CAWTLPGQNNSPLHF
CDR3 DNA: TGTGCCTGGACACTTCCGGGACAGAATAATTCACCCCTCCACTTT

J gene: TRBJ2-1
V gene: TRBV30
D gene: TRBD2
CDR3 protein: CAWTPGLAGDNEQFF
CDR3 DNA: TGTGCCTGGACTCCGGGACTAGCGGGAGATAATGAGCAGTTCTTC

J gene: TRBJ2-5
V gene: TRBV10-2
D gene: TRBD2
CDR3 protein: CASSELAGGVATQYF
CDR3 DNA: TGCGCCAGCAGTGAGCTTGCGGGAGGAGTCGCGACCCAGTACTTC

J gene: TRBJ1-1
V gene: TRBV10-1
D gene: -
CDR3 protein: CASSLEKGLEAFF
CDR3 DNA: TGCGCCAGCAGCCTGGAGAAGGGGCTTGAAGCTTTCTTT

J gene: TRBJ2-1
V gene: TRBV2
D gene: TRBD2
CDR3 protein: CASSSGNYNEQFF
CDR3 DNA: TGTGCCAGCAGTAGCGGGAACTACAATGAGCAGTTCTTC